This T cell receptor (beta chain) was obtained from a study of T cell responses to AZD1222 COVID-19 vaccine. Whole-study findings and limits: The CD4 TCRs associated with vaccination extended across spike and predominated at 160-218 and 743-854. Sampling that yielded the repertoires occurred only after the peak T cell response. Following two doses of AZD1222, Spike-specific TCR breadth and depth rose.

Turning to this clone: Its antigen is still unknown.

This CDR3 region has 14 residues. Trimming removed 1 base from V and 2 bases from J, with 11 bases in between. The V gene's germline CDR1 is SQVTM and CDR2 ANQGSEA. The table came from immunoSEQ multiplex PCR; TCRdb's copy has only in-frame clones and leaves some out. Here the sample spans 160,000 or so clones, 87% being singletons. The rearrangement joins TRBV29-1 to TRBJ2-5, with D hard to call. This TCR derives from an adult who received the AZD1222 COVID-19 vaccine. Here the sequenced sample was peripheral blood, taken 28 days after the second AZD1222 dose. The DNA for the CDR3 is TGCAGCGTTGAAGTGGCCGGGCAGCAAGAGACCCAGTACTTC. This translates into CSVEVAGQQETQYF.